This is a list of T cell receptor beta chains from one sample in a study of shared clonotypes between healthy human individuals. Using immunoSEQ multiplex PCR, the repertoire was profiled, and TCRdb retains in-frame clones only, with some absent. There are around 2.3 million clones in the sample; more than 90% occur only once, and roughly 0.13% lies in the top ten. The sample was naive CD4+ T cells sorted from blood. These receptors came from a man between 18 and 35 years old in good health. The CDR3 runs from the conserved cysteine through the conserved F or W. Each record gives: V gene, CDR3 length, clone size, J gene, D gene, CDR3 DNA, CDR3 protein. D genes are given only for firm matches. Where a row states a size, it is once, few, many or the class of an expanded clone; other rows omit it.

TRBV7-9	14	NA	TRBJ2-7	NA	TGTGCCAGCAGCCGTACCGGTAGCTCCTACGAGCAGTACTTC	CASSRTGSSYEQYF
TRBV7-2	15	NA	TRBJ1-5	NA	TGTGCCAGCAGCCCCCTCCGGGGCAGCAATCAGCCCCAGCATTTT	CASSPLRGSNQPQHF
TRBV30	14	once	TRBJ1-1	NA	TGTGCCTGGAGTAAGGACCCCGGACTTTCGGAAGCTTTCTTT	CAWSKDPGLSEAFF
TRBV30	12	NA	TRBJ2-1	NA	TGTGCCTGGAGTGTAAACGTCAATGAGCAGTTCTTC	CAWSVNVNEQFF
TRBV7-2	17	NA	TRBJ2-7	TRBD1	TGTGCCAGCAGCTTAGAGATTTTGGGACAGGCGGTCTACGAGCAGTACTTC	CASSLEILGQAVYEQYF
TRBV5-5	13	NA	TRBJ1-2	NA	TGTGCCAGCACCCCGGGTACCGGAAACCCCTACACCTTC	CASTPGTGNPYTF
TRBV30	16	NA	TRBJ1-1	NA	TGTGCCTGGAGTACTTTATCGATCCTTCATCGGGGTGAAGCTTTCTTT	CAWSTLSILHRGEAFF
TRBV30	12	NA	TRBJ1-1	NA	TGTGCCTGGAGTGTATGGGGAGCTGAAGCTTTCTTT	CAWSVWGAEAFF
TRBV27	15	NA	TRBJ1-6	NA	TGTGCCAGCAGATCCGGGGGCTCCTATAATTCACCCCTCCACTTT	CASRSGGSYNSPLHF
TRBV7-3	13	NA	TRBJ1-2	NA	TGTGCCAGCAGCTTCGGGGGAGACTATGGCTACACCTTC	CASSFGGDYGYTF
TRBV6-1	15	NA	TRBJ1-5	NA	TGTGCCAGCAGGAGGCCTTTTGAGCTTAATCAGCCCCAGCATTTT	CASRRPFELNQPQHF
TRBV6-1	11	NA	TRBJ2-7	NA	TGTGTCAGCAGCCCCCGCTACGAGCAGTACTTC	CVSSPRYEQYF
TRBV6-1	15	NA	TRBJ1-6	NA	TGTGCCAGCAGTGACGTACAGGCCTATAATTCACCCCTCCACTTT	CASSDVQAYNSPLHF
TRBV28	14	NA	TRBJ2-7	NA	TGTGCCAGCAGTCCGTCGCAGGGGACTTACGAGCAGTACTTC	CASSPSQGTYEQYF
TRBV5-6	13	NA	TRBJ2-3	TRBD1	TGTGCCAGCAGCAGGGACAGTCCAGATACGCAGTATTTT	CASSRDSPDTQYF
TRBV18	12	NA	TRBJ1-1	NA	TGTGCCAGCCGGGGGCCGAACACTGAAGCTTTCTTT	CASRGPNTEAFF
TRBV18	16	NA	TRBJ2-7	TRBD1	TGTGCCAGCTCACCACTCTACACAGGGGGCACGGCCGAGCAGTACTTC	CASSPLYTGGTAEQYF
TRBV19	14	NA	TRBJ1-5	NA	TGTGCCAGTAGTATTGAGATCTCGAATCAGCCCCAGCATTTT	CASSIEISNQPQHF
TRBV7-9	12	NA	TRBJ1-2	NA	TGTGCCAGCAGCTTAACATTGAGGGATAAAGATTTC	CASSLTLRDKDF
TRBV7-2	13	NA	TRBJ2-1	NA	TGTGCCAGCAGCTCCGGGGTGAGCAATGAGCAGTTCTTC	CASSSGVSNEQFF
TRBV5-1	13	NA	TRBJ1-2	NA	TGCGCCAGCAGCTCAGACAATTTCTATGGCTACACCTTC	CASSSDNFYGYTF
TRBV9	14	NA	TRBJ1-1	TRBD1	TGTGCCAGCAGCGTAGGACAGGGGATCACTGAAGCTTTCTTT	CASSVGQGITEAFF
TRBV6-6	12	few	TRBJ2-1	NA	TGTGCCAGCGAGATTGATGCGAATGAGCAGTTCTTC	CASEIDANEQFF
TRBV20-1	10	NA	TRBJ1-4	NA	TGCAGTGTTCAGACCGAAAAACTGTTTTTT	CSVQTEKLFF
TRBV4-2	17	NA	TRBJ2-7	TRBD2	TGTGCCAGCAGCCAAGGCACCCTAGCGGGGGGGCTTAGCGAGCAGTACTTC	CASSQGTLAGGLSEQYF
TRBV30	13	NA	TRBJ2-1	NA	TGTGCCTGGAGTGTTAGCGGAGGGGGGGAGCAGTTCTTC	CAWSVSGGGEQFF
TRBV2	12	NA	TRBJ2-7	NA	TGTGCCACCGGACGGCTCTCCTACGAGCAGTACTTC	CATGRLSYEQYF
TRBV27	15	once	TRBJ2-2	TRBD1	TGTGCCAGCAGTTTCCAGGGGGCTAACACCGGGGAGCTGTTTTTT	CASSFQGANTGELFF
TRBV6-1	14	NA	TRBJ2-7	NA	TGTGCCAGCAGTGAAGCGCTTCTAAGCTACGAGCAGTACTTC	CASSEALLSYEQYF
TRBV7-8	14	NA	TRBJ2-5	NA	TGTGCCAGCAGCTTAAACAGGGTAGGAGAGACCCAGTACTTC	CASSLNRVGETQYF
TRBV7-2	15	NA	TRBJ2-1	TRBD2	TGTGCCAGCAGCTCGGGACTAGCGGGATACAATGAGCAGTTCTTC	CASSSGLAGYNEQFF
TRBV30	14	NA	TRBJ1-5	NA	TGTGCCTGGAGTTCGGGGGTCGGCAATCAGCCCCAGCATTTT	CAWSSGVGNQPQHF
TRBV12-5	14	NA	TRBJ2-2	NA	TGTGCTAGTGGACGGGGATCTGACACCGGGGAGCTGTTTTTT	CASGRGSDTGELFF
TRBV18	14	NA	TRBJ2-5	NA	TGTGCCAGCTCCCAAATAAACATCGGAGAGACCCAGTACTTC	CASSQINIGETQYF
TRBV9	14	NA	TRBJ1-2	NA	TGTGCCAGCAGCGTGAGGGATCTCAAGGGTGGCTACACCTTC	CASSVRDLKGGYTF
TRBV30	14	NA	TRBJ2-7	TRBD1	TGTGCCTGGAGTGGACAGGGGGCATTCTACGAGCAGTACTTC	CAWSGQGAFYEQYF
TRBV5-1	14	NA	TRBJ1-1	NA	TGCGCCAGCAGCTTGGTGGCAGGGCCCACTGAAGCTTTCTTT	CASSLVAGPTEAFF
TRBV7-6	13	NA	TRBJ2-7	TRBD1	TGTGCCAGCAGCTGGGGACAGAGCTACGAGCAGTACTTC	CASSWGQSYEQYF
TRBV27	16	NA	TRBJ1-6	TRBD1	TGTGCCAGCAGTTTATCGTGGGGGACAGGGCGTTCACCCCTCCACTTT	CASSLSWGTGRSPLHF
TRBV7-9	18	NA	TRBJ2-7	NA	TGTGCCAGCAGCTTATGGGTCTGGGACACTTTCCGAACCTACGAGCAGTACTTC	CASSLWVWDTFRTYEQYF
TRBV2	15	NA	TRBJ1-5	NA	TGTGCCAGCAGTCTAAAAGGGGGGGGCAATCAGCCCCAGCATTTT	CASSLKGGGNQPQHF
TRBV5-1	14	NA	TRBJ1-1	NA	TGCGCCAGCAGCTTGGAACGAATGAACACTGAAGCTTTCTTT	CASSLERMNTEAFF
TRBV18	16	NA	TRBJ1-2	NA	TGTGCCAGCTCACCGAGGACAGCCCTGTCTAACTATGGCTACACCTTC	CASSPRTALSNYGYTF
TRBV25-1	14	NA	TRBJ1-2	NA	TGTGCCAGCAGTGAACGGGGCACGGGCTATGGCTACACCTTC	CASSERGTGYGYTF
TRBV5-4	16	once	TRBJ1-2	TRBD1	TGTGCCAGCAGCCGATTTGACAGGGGATCGGACTATGGCTACACCTTC	CASSRFDRGSDYGYTF
TRBV18	15	NA	TRBJ2-7	NA	TGTGCCAGCTCACCATGGGACGCCGGTGTCTACGAGCAGTACTTC	CASSPWDAGVYEQYF
TRBV4-3	15	NA	TRBJ2-1	NA	TGCGCCAGCAGCCAAGGAATCAGCAGGGCCAATGAGCAGTTCTTC	CASSQGISRANEQFF
TRBV2	13	NA	TRBJ2-7	TRBD1	TGTGCCAGCAGTGTGGGACAGGCCTACGAGCAGTACTTC	CASSVGQAYEQYF
TRBV28	13	NA	TRBJ1-2	NA	TGTGCCAGCAGTTTGGGGCAGAACTATGGCTACACCTTC	CASSLGQNYGYTF
TRBV28	14	NA	TRBJ2-7	NA	TGTGCCAGCAGACTGGACCCCTGGGGATACGAGCAGTACTTC	CASRLDPWGYEQYF
TRBV6-9	14	once	TRBJ2-7	TRBD1	TGTGCCAGCAGTTTGGGACAGGGGGTCTACGAGCAGTACTTC	CASSLGQGVYEQYF
TRBV7-9	15	NA	TRBJ1-1	NA	TGTGCCAGCAGCTTAGAGGGGGGGTCGAACACTGAAGCTTTCTTT	CASSLEGGSNTEAFF
TRBV6-6	14	NA	TRBJ1-2	NA	TGTGCCAGCAGTTACTCAAACAGTAACTATGGCTACACCTTC	CASSYSNSNYGYTF
TRBV7-9	16	NA	TRBJ2-7	NA	TGTGCCAGCAGCTCCCAGTTTAGGGGTGAAAGCTACGAGCAGTACTTC	CASSSQFRGESYEQYF
TRBV9	15	NA	TRBJ2-3	TRBD1	TGTGCCAGTAGCACAGGGGGCGTTCCCACAGATACGCAGTATTTT	CASSTGGVPTDTQYF
TRBV7-2	14	NA	TRBJ2-7	TRBD1	TGTGCCAGCAGGGTCGGGACAGGGACATACGAGCAGTACTTC	CASRVGTGTYEQYF
TRBV5-1	14	NA	TRBJ1-2	NA	TGCGCCAGCAGCTTGGACGGGTTTAACTATGGCTACACCTTC	CASSLDGFNYGYTF
TRBV9	15	once	TRBJ1-4	NA	TGTGCCAGCAGCGCCGGAGGGGTTGCTAATGAAAAACTGTTTTTT	CASSAGGVANEKLFF
TRBV7-8	13	NA	TRBJ1-2	TRBD1	TGTGCCAGCAGCTTCGGACAGGGCTATGGCTACACCTTC	CASSFGQGYGYTF